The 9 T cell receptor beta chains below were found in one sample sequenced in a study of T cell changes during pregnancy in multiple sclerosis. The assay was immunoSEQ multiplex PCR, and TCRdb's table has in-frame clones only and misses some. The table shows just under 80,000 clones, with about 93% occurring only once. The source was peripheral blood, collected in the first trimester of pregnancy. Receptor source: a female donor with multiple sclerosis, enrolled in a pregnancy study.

CDR3 sequence reads: CASSSRSSGTGELFF. In nucleotides, the CDR3 is TGTGCCAGCAGTTCACGGTCTAGCGGGACCGGGGAGCTGTTTTTT. The V gene is TRBV7-3, the J gene TRBJ2-2; 8 nucleotides agree with TRBD2. Germline values: CDR1 SGHTA, CDR2 FQGTGA. V was clipped by 6 bases and J by 5 bases; unmatched bases: 8. The CDR3 extends over 15 amino acids.

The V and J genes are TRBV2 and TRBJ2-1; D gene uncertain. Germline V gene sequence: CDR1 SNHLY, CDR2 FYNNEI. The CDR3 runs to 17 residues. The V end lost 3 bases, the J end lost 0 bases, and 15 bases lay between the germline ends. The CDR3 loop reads CASSDDQAGFSYNEQFF. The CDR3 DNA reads TGTGCCAGCAGTGATGACCAGGCCGGATTCTCCTACAATGAGCAGTTCTTC.

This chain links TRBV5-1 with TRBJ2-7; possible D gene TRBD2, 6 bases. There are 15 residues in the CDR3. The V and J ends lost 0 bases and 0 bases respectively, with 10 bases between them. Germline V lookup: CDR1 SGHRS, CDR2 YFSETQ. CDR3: CASSLVWDSSYEQYF. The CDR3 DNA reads TGCGCCAGCAGCTTGGTCTGGGACTCCTCCTACGAGCAGTACTTC.

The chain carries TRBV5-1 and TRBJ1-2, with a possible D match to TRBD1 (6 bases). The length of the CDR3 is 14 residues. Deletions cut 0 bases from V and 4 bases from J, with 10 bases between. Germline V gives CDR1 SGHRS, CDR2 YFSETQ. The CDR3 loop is CASSLDRVSYGYTF. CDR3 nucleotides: TGCGCCAGCAGCTTGGACAGGGTCTCCTATGGCTACACCTTC.

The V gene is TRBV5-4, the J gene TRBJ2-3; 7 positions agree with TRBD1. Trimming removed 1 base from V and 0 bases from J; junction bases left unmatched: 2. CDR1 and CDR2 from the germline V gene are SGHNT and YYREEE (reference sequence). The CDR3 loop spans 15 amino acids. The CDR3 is CASSLRTGSTDTQYF. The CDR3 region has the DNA TGTGCCAGCAGCTTGAGGACAGGAAGCACAGATACGCAGTATTTT.

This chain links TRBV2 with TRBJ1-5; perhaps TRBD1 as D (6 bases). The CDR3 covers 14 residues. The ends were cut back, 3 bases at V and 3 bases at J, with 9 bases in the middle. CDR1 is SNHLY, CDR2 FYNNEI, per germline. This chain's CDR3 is CASSERQVNQPQHF. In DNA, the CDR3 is TGTGCCAGCAGTGAGCGACAGGTCAATCAGCCCCAGCATTTT.

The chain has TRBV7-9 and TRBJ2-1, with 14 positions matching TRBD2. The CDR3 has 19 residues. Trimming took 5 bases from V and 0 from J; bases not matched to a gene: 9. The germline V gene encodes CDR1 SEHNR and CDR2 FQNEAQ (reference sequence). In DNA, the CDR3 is TGTGCCAGCAGCCTGGGGACTAGCGGGGGCGCGAGCTCCTACAATGAGCAGTTCTTC. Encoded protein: CASSLGTSGGASSYNEQFF.

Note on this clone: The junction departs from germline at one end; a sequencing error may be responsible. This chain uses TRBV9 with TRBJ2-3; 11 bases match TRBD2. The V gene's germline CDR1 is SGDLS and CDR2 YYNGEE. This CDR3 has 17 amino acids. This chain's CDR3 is CASSVYSGGAAPDTQYF. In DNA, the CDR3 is TGTGCCAGCAGCGTATATAGCGGGGGGGCAGCTCCAGATACTCAGTATTTT.

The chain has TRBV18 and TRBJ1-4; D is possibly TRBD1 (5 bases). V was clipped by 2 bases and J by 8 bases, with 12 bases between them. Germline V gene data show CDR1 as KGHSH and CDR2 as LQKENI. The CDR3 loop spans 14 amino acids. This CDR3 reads CASSPGRDGEKLFF. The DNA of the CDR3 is TGTGCCAGCTCACCAGGCAGGGATGGAGAAAAACTGTTTTTT.